The 5 T cell receptor beta chains below come from one sample, sequenced in a study of blood T cell repertoires in COVID-19. Repertoires were generated with immunoSEQ multiplex PCR, while TCRdb's copy carries only in-frame clones and drops some. The sample lists hundreds of thousands of clones; around 87% were seen once. The sequencing input was peripheral blood. Receptors were obtained from a woman aged 60-75 years with COVID-19, enrolled during active disease.

This clone was seen just once. The rearrangement uses TRBV9 and TRBJ2-3; D unresolved. Germline loops: CDR1 SGDLS, CDR2 YYNGEE. The CDR3 is 17 amino acids. The germline V and J ends were trimmed by 0 bases and 2 bases, with 16 bases remaining between them. CDR3 loop: CASSVVERPTHTDTQYF. The CDR3 nucleotides are TGTGCCAGCAGCGTAGTGGAGCGACCGACCCACACAGATACGCAGTATTTT.

This chain links TRBV5-6 with TRBJ1-2; D is possibly TRBD1 (6 bases). The V gene's germline CDR1 is SGHDT and CDR2 YYEEEE. The CDR3 has 15 amino acids. V was clipped by 1 base and J by 1 base, with 11 bases between them. The CDR3 here is CASSLTGSLNYGYTF. CDR3 DNA: TGTGCCAGCAGCTTGACAGGGTCCCTTAACTATGGCTACACCTTC.

This clone was detected a few times. The chain combines TRBV28 with TRBJ2-7; 7 bases align to TRBD1. The CDR3 has 16 residues. Germline V gene lookup returns CDR1 MDHEN and CDR2 SYDVKM. J was trimmed by 4 bases and V by 4 bases; bases with no gene match: 13. The CDR3 loop is CASSSYDRAALYEQYF. The CDR3 DNA reads as TGTGCCAGCAGTTCTTACGACAGGGCCGCCCTATACGAGCAGTACTTC.

The V call is TRBV3-1 (or the pseudogene TRBV3-2), the J call TRBJ1-1, with a weak D call TRBD1 (5 bases). V lost 0 bases to trimming and J lost 3 bases, with 8 bases between them. This CDR3 contains 14 residues. CDR1 is LGHDT and CDR2 is YNNKEL in the germline V gene (reference sequence). CDR3 sequence (DNA): TGTGCCAGCAGCCAAGATAGGGGATACACTGAAGCTTTCTTT. As protein: CASSQDRGYTEAFF.

This clone was seen more than once but under ten times. Other DNA sequences of this sample code for an identical CDR3. The chain uses TRBV7-2 and TRBJ1-5, with 10 bases aligning to TRBD1. Germline V lookup: CDR1 SGHTA, CDR2 FQGNSA. The CDR3 has 15 residues. The V segment lost 2 bases and the J segment 7 bases; nucleotides outside the gene matches: 5. The CDR3 DNA is TGTGCCAGCAGCTTACGACAGGGGGCAAACCAGCCCCAGCATTTT. It yields the protein CASSLRQGANQPQHF.